This T cell receptor (beta chain) was profiled in a study of T cell responses to AZD1222 COVID-19 vaccine. Study-wide findings and caveats: Vaccination with two AZD1222 doses was followed by a rise in Spike-specific TCR breadth and depth. White British ancestry dominated among donors, who included more females, and clonal diversity was possibly underestimated. All repertoire sampling was performed exclusively after the peak T cell response. Unmutated regions of variants are reportedly targeted by nearly half of spike-specific TCRs.

This clone occurred once. Its matching antigen is unknown. Profiling relied on immunoSEQ multiplex PCR, and the TCRdb table lists in-frame clones only, not all of them. The sample lists 45,000 to 60,000 clones, around 90% occurring once. The CDR3 consists of 13 residues. Trimming left V 5 bases short and J 8 bases short, with 13 bases between. Germline V CDR1 and CDR2: MNHEY, SMNVEV (reference sequence). This sequence joins TRBV27 and TRBJ1-5; the D is unclear. The sequences come from peripheral blood, collected on day 0 of AZD1222 vaccination. This receptor was identified in an adult in good health. CDR3 sequence reads: CASSPRTGKPQHF. DNA for the CDR3: TGTGCCAGCAGTCCCCGGACCGGCAAGCCCCAGCATTTT.